This T cell receptor (beta chain) was profiled in a study of blood T cell repertoires in COVID-19. Across the whole study: The United States, Italy and Spain provided the acute and convalescent COVID-19 samples. T cells, B-cell-depleted T cells, or PBMCs provided the cDNA or gDNA that served as material.

V was pared by 3 bases and J by 4 bases, with 6 bases of the junction left unmatched. CDR3 length: 15 amino acids. From germline, CDR1 is DFQATT and CDR2 SNEGSKA (reference sequence). In the original workflow: Amplified reference gene primers provided the basis for estimating nucleated cell counts. Data came from immunoSEQ multiplex PCR; TCRdb stores just in-frame clones and leaves some out. The V and J calls and the clone size are those of that table, but D and trimming were determined from the DNA. This table has around 43,000 clones, around 90% appearing once. The source material was peripheral blood. The rearrangement uses TRBV20-1 and TRBJ2-3, with 11 bases fitting TRBD2. The receptor was isolated from a woman in her 70s with acute or convalescent COVID-19. The CDR3: CSASPTSGGPDTQYF. CDR3 in DNA: TGCAGTGCTAGTCCTACTAGCGGGGGTCCAGATACGCAGTATTTT.